This TCR beta chain was profiled in a study of T cells after yellow fever vaccination. Overall study context: It was SMART-Seq v4 Ultra Low Input that prepared the fractions with low cell numbers.

The length of the CDR3 is 12 residues. The germline V gene has CDR1 KGHSH and CDR2 LQKENI. The V gene lost 5 bases and the J gene lost 4 bases, with 9 bases spanning the gap. For TCR, cDNA came from 5'RACE template switching, which added a universal primer site and UMIs. TCRdb redid the calling of the 5' RACE reads with MiXCR, one entry per CDR3 protein. The sample contains about 330,000 distinct CDR3 sequences, around 6.8% of which appear only once. The sample consisted of PBMCs, taken about 41 days after the first yellow fever vaccination. This TCR came from a young man who received the YFV17D yellow fever vaccine. The chain carries TRBV18 and TRBJ2-7; D is uncertain. The CDR3 protein is CASSWNRYEQYF. The DNA for the CDR3 is TGTGCCAGCTCATGGAATCGTTACGAGCAGTACTTC.